Below are 4 T cell receptor beta chains sequenced from a single sample in a study of control samples from healthy donors and cancer patients. The method was immunoSEQ multiplex PCR; TCRdb's version includes in-frame clones alone and lacks a portion of them. The sample has about 140,000 clones; roughly 89% are singletons. Material: blood. Receptors originate from a man younger than 30 in good health.

The CDR3: CASSYGGSLSGNTIYF. The CDR3 nucleotides read TGTGCCAGCAGTTACGGGGGCAGCCTCTCTGGAAACACCATATATTTT. V and J are TRBV6-6 and TRBJ1-3; possible D gene TRBD1, 6 bases. The germline CDR1 and CDR2 sequences are MNHNY and SVGAGI (reference sequence). The CDR3 sequence is 16 residues long. Trimming stripped 2 bases from V and 0 bases from J, with 11 bases between.

V usage is TRBV3-1 (or the pseudogene TRBV3-2) and J usage is TRBJ1-2, with unresolved D. The CDR3 spans 13 residues. The ends were cut back, 0 bases at V and 8 bases at J, with 10 bases in the middle. Germline V gene sequence: CDR1 LGHDT, CDR2 YNNKEL (reference sequence). The CDR3 DNA reads as TGTGCCAGCAGCCAAGATTTGAGGAAGGGCTACACCTTC. It specifies CASSQDLRKGYTF.

This clone appeared a single time. The chain carries TRBV6-5 and TRBJ1-4; D is perhaps TRBD1 (5 bases). Germline lookup yields CDR1 MNHEY and CDR2 SVGAGI. The CDR3 is made up of 14 amino acids. Trimming shortened V by 5 bases and J by 3 bases, and 10 bases separated the two germline ends. CDR3 coding DNA: TGTGCCAGCAGTCCGACAGCTTCTAATGAAAAACTGTTTTTT. It encodes CASSPTASNEKLFF.

The CDR3 reads CASSSQGVPYNEQFF. CDR3 DNA sequence: TGTGCCAGCAGCTCCCAGGGGGTCCCATACAATGAGCAGTTCTTC. The rearrangement uses TRBV5-5 and TRBJ2-1; TRBD1 matches 7 bases. Losses at the gene ends were 3 bases for V and 4 bases for J; bases not matched to a gene: 7. The CDR3 is 15 residues long. The germline gives CDR1 SGHKS, CDR2 YYEKEE (reference sequence).